A selection of T cell receptor beta chains follows, all from one sample in a study of CD4 T cells in relation to SARS-CoV-2 and coronaviruses. Clones were read by immunoSEQ multiplex PCR, and TCRdb kept only the in-frame ones, dropping some. The sample records tens of thousands of clones, over 75% being singletons. The antigens for these receptors are not known. What was sequenced was naive CD4+ T cells from PBMCs, cultured in vitro. The receptors shown here come from an adult with COVID-19. The CDR3 runs from the conserved cysteine through the conserved F or W.

v_call cdr3_aa
TRBV6-2/TRBV6-3 CASSPQAGGYEQYF
TRBV3-1/TRBV3-2 CASSQDWVGSYEQYF
TRBV6-5 CASSSAMIPNTGELFF
TRBV6-5 CASSPGTSGTYEQYF
TRBV18 CASSVDSNTGELFF
TRBV6-4 CASSENPQLSGANVLTF
TRBV5-1 CASSWGGQTNEKLFF
TRBV7-2 CASSLGQDRGYGYTF
TRBV5-5 CASSPEETENTEAFF
TRBV11-2 CASSFSRLAGVKTQYF
TRBV4-2 CASSLVMLPYNSPLHF
TRBV29-1 CSVEAGGRYEQYF
TRBV4-1 CASSQGTGTSGNTIYF
TRBV7-8 CASRKQGFVSDRGYEQYF
TRBV9 CASSVLGTEYNEQFF
TRBV10-3 CAISEFSEQFF
TRBV2 CASTTGGGQETQYF
TRBV5-4 CASSLPLQGHTQYF
TRBV18 CASSPADTQYF
TRBV5-4 CASSKDRGTDTQYF
TRBV28 CASRLPMGVEQFF
TRBV20-1 CSASSAGGYTDTQYF
TRBV5-1 CASSRDIPYEQYF
TRBV19 CASTTGGTNSYEQYF
TRBV29-1 CSVEDDRLVGTGELFF
TRBV2 CASRVAGETGELFF
TRBV18 CASSLPGGNQPQHF
TRBV7-3 CASSPGTSGMNEQFF
TRBV11-2 CASSLGLAGGAGELFF
TRBV19 CASRSDSYYGYTF
TRBV2 CASSRNTQETQYF
TRBV28 CASTLGGTGDYEQYF
TRBV5-5 CASSSPGRDYGYTF